Following are 24 T cell receptor beta chains from one sample sequenced in a study of shared clonotypes between healthy human individuals. Here immunoSEQ multiplex PCR was the method, and the copy in TCRdb shows in-frame clones only, minus some. The profile covers just over 2,000,000 clones, with about 94% appearing a single time and 1.1% taken by the ten largest. As defined, naive CD8 cells were CD45RO-negative and positively selected for CCR7, with terminally differentiated effector memory CD45RA+ cells excluded. What was sequenced was naive CD8+ T cells sorted from blood. The receptors here all came from a young man in good health.

The rearrangement uses TRBV7-9 and TRBJ2-1; TRBD2 agrees at 7 bases. Germline CDR1 SEHNR, CDR2 FQNEAQ (reference sequence). Trimming at V came to 1 base and at J to 5 bases, leaving 8 bases not matched to a gene. The CDR3 covers 16 residues. The CDR3 spells CASSLVYAGVDNEQFF. The DNA for the CDR3 is TGTGCCAGCAGCTTAGTCTACGCGGGAGTCGACAATGAGCAGTTCTTC. Variable domain in full (rest from reference TRBV7-9 and TRBJ2-1): DTGVSQNPRHKITKRGQNVTFRCDPISEHNRLYWYRQTLGQGPEFLTYFQNEAQLEKSRLLSDRFSAERPKGSFSTLEIQRTEQGDSAMYLCASSLVYAGVDNEQFFGPGTRLTVL.

The chain joins TRBV5-4 to TRBJ2-3; no reliable D call. V was cut by 2 bases and J by 1 base, with 14 bases left in between. Germline V CDR1 and CDR2: SGHNT, YYREEE (reference sequence). The CDR3 spans 16 residues. This chain's CDR3 is CASSLKLTFGTDTQYF. The CDR3 DNA follows: TGTGCCAGCAGCTTAAAATTAACCTTCGGCACAGATACGCAGTATTTT.

V usage is TRBV13 and J usage is TRBJ2-7; D assignment may be TRBD1 or TRBD2 (5 bases each). This CDR3 has 14 amino acids. Looked up from germline, CDR1 is PRHDT and CDR2 is FYEKMQ (reference sequence). Trimming shortened V by 3 bases and J by 2 bases, and 11 bases separated the two germline ends. The CDR3 DNA follows: TGTGCCAGCAGCTTGGGACCGCGGGCCTACGAGCAGTACTTC. Residues: CASSLGPRAYEQYF. Full variable domain (missing parts from reference TRBV13 and TRBJ2-7): AAGVIQSPRHLIKEKRETATLKCYPIPRHDTVYWYQQGPGQDPQFLISFYEKMQSDKGSIPDRFSAQQFSDYHSELNMSSLELGDSALYFCASSLGPRAYEQYFGPGTRLTVT.

The chain uses TRBV4-3 and TRBJ2-1; D is unresolved. The CDR3 has 15 residues. Germline V gene data show CDR1 as LGHNA and CDR2 as YSLEER. V dropped 4 bases and J dropped 1 base, with 11 bases sitting between them. This CDR3 is CASSREKASYNEQFF. In DNA form, the CDR3 reads TGCGCCAGCAGCCGGGAAAAAGCTTCCTACAATGAGCAGTTCTTC.

This chain joins TRBV18 and TRBJ2-7; weak D call: TRBD2 (5 bases). Trimming took off 0 bases at V and 5 bases at J, with 26 bases between the two ends. This CDR3 contains 19 residues. Germline CDR1 is KGHSH and CDR2 is LQKENI. Here the CDR3 DNA reads TGTGCCAGCTCACCACCGGACTTACAGTCCGCCCATTTTGTCAACGAGCAGTACTTC. Protein: CASSPPDLQSAHFVNEQYF.

The J gene is TRBJ2-2, the V gene TRBV11-2; 9 nucleotides match TRBD1. The CDR3 is made up of 15 amino acids. Trimming took 8 bases from V and 7 from J; bases not matched to a gene: 11. Germline V gene data show CDR1 as SGHAT and CDR2 as FQNNGV. The DNA for the CDR3 is TGTGCCAGCGGAACAGGGGGCGGAACCTTCGGGGAGCTGTTTTTT. Its translation: CASGTGGGTFGELFF.

Regarding this clone: Other DNA sequences in this sample translate to the same CDR3. The rearrangement uses TRBV6-5 and TRBJ1-1; tentative D call: TRBD1 (5 bases). Germline V gene data show CDR1 as MNHEY and CDR2 as SVGAGI. This CDR3 region has 14 residues. V shed 0 bases and J shed 4 bases, with 9 bases lying between them. CDR3 in amino acids: CASSYSMGGTEAFF. The CDR3 DNA reads TGTGCCAGCAGTTACTCGATGGGGGGCACTGAAGCTTTCTTT.

The V gene is TRBV4-1, the J gene TRBJ2-5; 7 bases agree with TRBD2. Germline V CDR1 and CDR2: MGHRA, YSYEKL. The V gene end was trimmed by 5 bases and the J gene end by 5 bases; junction bases not matched to a gene: 14. This CDR3 has 16 amino acids. This CDR3 is CASSARLARAGETQYF. The CDR3 DNA follows: TGCGCCAGCAGCGCTCGACTAGCCCGAGCGGGGGAGACCCAGTACTTC.

This clone is a singleton in its sample. The chain has TRBV6-1 and TRBJ2-7; D is ambiguous. With 7 bases removed from V and 2 bases from J, the gap between germline ends came to 9 bases. Germline assignment: CDR1 MNHNS and CDR2 SASEGT. This CDR3 comprises 12 residues. CDR3 coding DNA: TGTGCCAGCACCCACACTGCCTACGAGCAGTACTTC. Its protein is CASTHTAYEQYF.

This chain connects TRBV5-1 to TRBJ1-2, with 7 nucleotides matching TRBD1. This CDR3 comprises 15 residues. V was clipped by 5 bases and J by 0 bases; unmatched bases: 7. Germline lookup yields CDR1 SGHRS and CDR2 YFSETQ. CDR3 DNA: TGCGCCAGCAGTTCGAACAGGGGAGCTAACTATGGCTACACCTTC. Translated: CASSSNRGANYGYTF.

The chain combines TRBV19 with TRBJ1-1; D uncertain. The ends were cut back, 3 bases at V and 5 bases at J, with 13 bases in the middle. The CDR3 loop spans 14 amino acids. Germline values: CDR1 LNHDA, CDR2 SQIVND (reference sequence). DNA for the CDR3: TGTGCCAGTAGTATGGTGGCGATAGGGACTGAAGCTTTCTTT. Translated, it gives CASSMVAIGTEAFF.

This chain joins TRBV7-9 and TRBJ2-5, with D perhaps TRBD1 or TRBD2 (5 bases each). Germline CDR1 SEHNR, CDR2 FQNEAQ (reference sequence). This CDR3 has 15 amino acids. Trimming removed 5 bases at V and 4 bases at J, with 17 bases between. CDR3 coding DNA: TGTGCCAGCAGCCCCAGGGACCCTCGGGGAGAGACCCAGTACTTC. This encodes CASSPRDPRGETQYF.

This chain uses TRBV28 with TRBJ2-3; 8 bases align to TRBD2. Unmatched junction bases numbered 3, after V lost 7 bases and J lost 0 bases. Germline V gives CDR1 MDHEN, CDR2 SYDVKM. The length of the CDR3 is 14 residues. CDR3 protein: CASKQRGSTDTQYF. DNA for the CDR3: TGTGCCAGCAAACAGCGGGGGAGCACAGATACGCAGTATTTT.

The chain joins TRBV5-4 to TRBJ2-4; D call uncertain. Germline-derived CDR1 and CDR2 are SGHNT and YYREEE (reference sequence). Between the trimmed V and J ends, which lost 2 bases and 5 bases, there was a span of 11 bases. This CDR3 has 14 amino acids. The CDR3 DNA reads TGTGCCAGCAGCTTCCTAGGTGCGGAAAACATTCAGTACTTC. Amino acids: CASSFLGAENIQYF.

This clone appeared a single time. The genes are TRBV5-4 and TRBJ2-1, with 8 bases identical to TRBD2. Germline CDR1 is SGHNT and CDR2 is YYREEE (reference sequence). Trimming at V came to 4 bases and at J to 0 bases, leaving 12 bases not matched to a gene. This CDR3 is built from 18 residues. CDR3 bases: TGTGCCAGCAGCCCGACGGCGGGAGGCCCCGTCTCCTACAATGAGCAGTTCTTC. This translates into CASSPTAGGPVSYNEQFF. The full variable domain, completed using reference TRBV5-4 and TRBJ2-1, is ETGVTQSPTHLIKTRGQQVTLRCSSQSGHNTVSWYQQALGQGPQFIFQYYREEENGRGNFPPRFSGLQFPNYSSELNVNALELDDSALYLCASSPTAGGPVSYNEQFFGPGTRLTVL.

The chain uses TRBV4-1 and TRBJ2-7; TRBD1 aligns across 7 bases. The germline V gene encodes CDR1 MGHRA and CDR2 YSYEKL. The CDR3 covers 17 residues. Trimming cost V 4 bases and J 1 base; bases outside gene matches: 13. CDR3 sequence (DNA): TGCGCCAGCAGCCGGCAACCCGGGACAGACTATTCCTACGAGCAGTACTTC. This sequence encodes CASSRQPGTDYSYEQYF.

J is TRBJ2-7 and V is TRBV9; a weak D match, TRBD1 (6 bases). The ends were cut back, 4 bases at V and 3 bases at J, with 14 bases in the middle. CDR3 length: 14 residues. Germline loops: CDR1 SGDLS, CDR2 YYNGEE. The CDR3 nucleotides read TGTGCCAGCAGCTCCCAACAGGGAAACTACGAGCAGTACTTC. Its protein product is CASSSQQGNYEQYF.

V usage is TRBV4-1 and J usage is TRBJ2-7; tentative D call: TRBD1 (6 bases). This CDR3 comprises 15 residues. V was cut by 4 bases and J by 4 bases, with 17 bases left in between. Germline assignment: CDR1 MGHRA and CDR2 YSYEKL. The CDR3: CASSPSDSGGYEQYF. DNA for the CDR3: TGCGCCAGCAGCCCATCGGACAGTGGGGGTTACGAGCAGTACTTC.

The chain recombines TRBV4-3 with TRBJ2-7; D gene uncertain. Between the trimmed V and J ends, which lost 0 bases and 3 bases, there was a span of 6 bases. The CDR3 is 13 amino acids. Germline CDR1 LGHNA, CDR2 YSLEER. CDR3 DNA: TGCGCCAGCAGCCAAGACTACAACTACGAGCAGTACTTC. This sequence encodes CASSQDYNYEQYF.

With regard to this clone: Other DNA sequences within the sample encode an identical CDR3. The V gene is TRBV7-3, the J gene TRBJ2-1, with 9 positions matching TRBD1. The CDR3 covers 14 residues. The V segment lost 2 bases and the J segment 4 bases; nucleotides outside the gene matches: 0. Germline CDR1 reads SGHTA; CDR2 reads FQGTGA. CDR3: CASSLGTGYNEQFF. The CDR3 DNA reads TGTGCCAGCAGCTTAGGGACAGGGTACAATGAGCAGTTCTTC.

The J gene is TRBJ1-2, the V gene TRBV28; 9 bases map to TRBD1. Germline-derived CDR1 and CDR2 are MDHEN and SYDVKM. CDR3 length equals 13 residues. V shed 5 bases, J shed 7 bases, and the junction held 5 bases outside the gene matches. CDR3 coding DNA: TGTGCCAGCAGTCTACAGGGGGCCGGTGGCTACACCTTC. Protein product: CASSLQGAGGYTF.

This clone was seen only once. The chain employs TRBV25-1 and TRBJ2-1, with D possibly matching TRBD1 (5 bases). Germline V lookup: CDR1 MGHDK, CDR2 SYGVNS. The CDR3 consists of 12 residues. V was clipped by 7 bases and J by 7 bases, with 11 bases between them. The CDR3 DNA reads as TGTGCCAGCACGACAGTTTGGAATGAGCAGTTCTTC. Amino acids: CASTTVWNEQFF.

This chain connects TRBV6-5 to TRBJ1-5, with D unclear. CDR1 is MNHEY and CDR2 is SVGAGI in the germline V gene. With 6 bases removed from V and 2 bases from J, the gap between germline ends came to 11 bases. The CDR3 consists of 14 residues. The chain's CDR3 is CASSTRVGNQPQHF. CDR3 nucleotide sequence: TGTGCCAGCAGCACAAGGGTTGGCAATCAGCCCCAGCATTTT.

The chain carries TRBV11-2 and TRBJ2-3; TRBD2 matches at 8 bases. With V trimmed by 1 base and J by 2 bases, 5 bases remained unmatched. This CDR3 has 16 amino acids. In germline, CDR1 is SGHAT, CDR2 FQNNGV. CDR3 sequence (DNA): TGTGCCAGCAGCTTAGGGATTAGCGGGGTCACAGATACGCAGTATTTT. This sequence encodes CASSLGISGVTDTQYF.